Below, 30 T cell receptor beta chains from the same sample are listed, as sequenced in a study of radiotherapy plus CTLA-4 blockade in lung cancer. Produced via immunoSEQ multiplex PCR; TCRdb's table is partial and in-frame only. This table has over 85,000 clones, around 88% appearing once. Source: peripheral blood, taken from a patient treated with radiotherapy plus ipilimumab. The receptors were gathered from a human donor with non-small cell lung cancer that progressed on radiotherapy plus ipilimumab.

The chain combines TRBV19 with TRBJ1-3; a possible D gene is TRBD1 (6 bases). The V gene's germline CDR1 is LNHDA and CDR2 SQIVND (reference sequence). The CDR3 length is 14 residues. Between the trimmed V and J ends, which lost 5 bases and 1 base, there was a span of 9 bases. Written as DNA, the CDR3 is TGTGCCAGTAGTGGAGGACAGTCTGGAAACACCATATATTTT. This translates into CASSGGQSGNTIYF.

The V gene is TRBV19, the J gene TRBJ1-2; D unresolved. Germline V gene data show CDR1 as LNHDA and CDR2 as SQIVND (reference sequence). This CDR3 has 15 residues. V shed 5 bases and J shed 5 bases, with 18 bases lying between them. CDR3 DNA sequence: TGTGCCAGTAGTCCACGAAGCTGGGCCCTATATGGCTACACCTTC. Protein sequence: CASSPRSWALYGYTF.

The J gene is TRBJ2-1, the V gene TRBV7-9; D call uncertain. Germline CDR1 is SEHNR and CDR2 is FQNEAQ (reference sequence). V was trimmed by 1 base and J by 9 bases, leaving 10 bases between them. This CDR3 has 13 amino acids. This chain's CDR3 is CASSLGLLGEQFF. The CDR3 DNA reads TGTGCCAGCAGCTTAGGATTGCTCGGTGAGCAGTTCTTC.

The V and J genes are TRBV6-1 and TRBJ1-1; no clear D. Trimming cost V 11 bases and J 3 bases, with 10 bases left between them. Germline V CDR1 and CDR2: MNHNS, SASEGT. The CDR3 totals 11 residues. CDR3 loop: CAVRGDTEAFF. The DNA of the CDR3 is TGTGCCGTACGGGGTGACACTGAAGCTTTCTTT.

J is TRBJ2-3 and V is TRBV5-6, with TRBD1 matching over 7 bases. The germline V gene encodes CDR1 SGHDT and CDR2 YYEEEE. V dropped 3 bases and J dropped 5; count of bases not matched to a gene: 15. The CDR3 is 17 residues long. CDR3 region: CASSSERGTAIVDTQYF. The CDR3 DNA follows: TGTGCCAGCAGCTCTGAGAGAGGGACAGCAATCGTAGATACGCAGTATTTT. Using reference TRBV5-6 and TRBJ2-3 for the parts outside the CDR3, the full variable domain is DAGVTQSPTHLIKTRGQQVTLRCSPKSGHDTVSWYQQALGQGPQFIFQYYEEEERQRGNFPDRFSGHQFPNYSSELNVNALLLGDSALYLCASSSERGTAIVDTQYFGPGTRLTVL.

In the case of this clone: Other DNA sequences in the sample encode the same CDR3. The chain is built from TRBV6-5 and TRBJ1-1, with 7 bases matching TRBD1. Germline loops: CDR1 MNHEY, CDR2 SVGAGI. The CDR3 has 13 amino acids. J lost 4 bases, V lost 5 bases, and 4 bases had no gene match. The CDR3 coding sequence is TGTGCCAGCAGTCTTACAGGGGCCACTGAAGCTTTCTTT. This codes for CASSLTGATEAFF.

Only a few counts were recorded for this clone. The chain carries TRBV6-1 and TRBJ1-4; D remains ambiguous. Per germline, CDR1 MNHNS and CDR2 SASEGT. The length of the CDR3 is 12 residues. Trimming left V 6 bases short and J 8 bases short, with 10 bases between. CDR3 region: CASRAISEKLFF. The CDR3, as DNA: TGTGCCAGCAGGGCCATTAGCGAAAAACTGTTTTTT.

The chain couples TRBV2 to TRBJ2-1, with D maybe TRBD2 (5 bases). Trimming stripped 6 bases from V and 2 bases from J, with 20 bases between. This CDR3 is built from 17 residues. CDR1 SNHLY and CDR2 FYNNEI come from the germline V gene. This CDR3 is CASRNPAGLAAYNEQFF. The CDR3, as DNA: TGTGCCAGCAGGAACCCCGCCGGTCTAGCCGCCTACAATGAGCAGTTCTTC.

The V and J genes are TRBV12-5 and TRBJ2-7, with D perhaps assigned TRBD1 or TRBD2 (6 bases each). Looked up from germline, CDR1 is LGHNT and CDR2 is FRNRAP. The CDR3 consists of 13 residues. Trimming left V 7 bases short and J 6 bases short, with 16 bases between. CDR3 bases: TGTGCTAGTGTTTACTCGGGGGCTACCGAGCAGTACTTC. Protein sequence: CASVYSGATEQYF.

Only one count was recorded for this clone. This rearrangement joins TRBV6-5 to TRBJ2-5; perhaps TRBD2 as D (5 bases). The V end was cut by 5 bases, the J end by 4 bases, with 11 bases between. The CDR3 totals 13 residues. CDR1 is MNHEY and CDR2 is SVGAGI in the germline V gene. In DNA, the CDR3 is TGTGCCAGCAGTGGGAGTTATATAGAGACCCAGTACTTC. Amino acids: CASSGSYIETQYF.

V gene TRBV5-1 combines with J gene TRBJ1-2, with D possibly being TRBD1 (5 bases). V shed 3 bases and J shed 7 bases, with 16 bases lying between them. CDR3 length: 14 amino acids. Germline CDR1 SGHRS, CDR2 YFSETQ. CDR3 nucleotide sequence: TGCGCCAGCAGCTCGGGCGACTCCCAGGGTGGCTACACCTTC. Encoded protein: CASSSGDSQGGYTF.

The V call is TRBV4-2, the J call TRBJ2-7; 8 bases map to TRBD2. Germline CDR1 is LGHNA and CDR2 is YNFKEQ. The CDR3 is 15 amino acids. Trimming cost V 0 bases and J 6 bases; bases outside gene matches: 7. This chain's CDR3 is CASSQDPGGSGEQYF. The CDR3 coding sequence is TGTGCCAGCAGCCAAGATCCGGGAGGGAGCGGCGAGCAGTACTTC.

Only a few counts were recorded for this clone. This chain connects TRBV7-9 to TRBJ2-3; D call uncertain. This CDR3 region has 12 residues. Per the germline V gene, CDR1 is SEHNR and CDR2 is FQNEAQ (reference sequence). V lost 0 bases and J 4 bases, leaving 2 bases between the germline ends. In DNA, the CDR3 is TGTGCCAGCAGCTTAGCTTCAGATACGCAGTATTTT. Translating it yields CASSLASDTQYF.

The chain's CDR3 is CASSQSLAGVPYEQYF. The CDR3 bases are TGTGCCAGCAGTCAATCACTAGCGGGGGTACCCTACGAGCAGTACTTC. This chain joins TRBV6-6 and TRBJ2-7; 11 nucleotides agree with TRBD2. The germline gives CDR1 MNHNY, CDR2 SVGAGI (reference sequence). The CDR3 loop spans 16 amino acids. Trimming at V came to 5 bases and at J to 2 bases, leaving 8 bases not matched to a gene.

V usage is TRBV6-5 and J usage is TRBJ2-7; the D gene is possibly TRBD1 (6 bases). Germline V gene data show CDR1 as MNHEY and CDR2 as SVGAGI. The CDR3 is made up of 13 amino acids. Trimming cost V 6 bases and J 5 bases, with 14 bases left between them. The CDR3 here is CASSDTGLHEQYF. The CDR3 DNA is TGTGCCAGCAGCGATACAGGGCTCCACGAGCAGTACTTC.

CDR3 in amino acids: CASSIGQGELGYTF. For the CDR3, the DNA is TGTGCCAGCAGCATTGGACAGGGGGAACTTGGCTACACCTTC. The chain uses TRBV5-4 and TRBJ1-2; TRBD1 aligns across 10 bases. CDR1 and CDR2 (germline): SGHNT, YYREEE (reference sequence). The CDR3 consists of 14 residues. Unmatched junction bases numbered 7, after V lost 4 bases and J lost 7 bases.

The chain recombines TRBV2 with TRBJ1-1; D may be TRBD1 (6 bases). The CDR3 runs to 13 residues. Germline-derived CDR1 and CDR2 are SNHLY and FYNNEI. V lost 6 bases to trimming and J lost 3 bases, with 11 bases between them. The CDR3 protein is CASRPEGDTEAFF. Here the CDR3 DNA reads TGTGCCAGCAGGCCTGAGGGGGACACTGAAGCTTTCTTT.

The rearrangement links TRBV29-1 to TRBJ1-1; D possibly corresponds to TRBD1 (5 bases). There are 12 residues in the CDR3. CDR1 and CDR2 (germline): SQVTM, ANQGSEA. The V and J ends lost 6 bases and 5 bases respectively, with 13 bases between them. The CDR3 DNA is TGCAGCGTCTTAGCAGGGAGGACTGAAGCTTTCTTT. Protein product: CSVLAGRTEAFF. The variable domain in full, with the rest retrieved from reference TRBV29-1 and TRBJ1-1, is SAVISQKPSRDICQRGTSLTIQCQVDSQVTMMFWYRQQPGQSLTLIATANQGSEATYESGFVIDKFPISRPNLTFSTLTVSNMSPEDSSIYLCSVLAGRTEAFFGQGTRLTVV.

This clone is a singleton in its sample. The chain couples TRBV10-1 to TRBJ2-7, with a weak D call TRBD2 (5 bases). Germline-derived CDR1 and CDR2 are WNHNN and SYGVQD (reference sequence). This CDR3 region has 12 residues. The V and J ends lost 4 bases and 3 bases respectively, with 7 bases between them. The CDR3 DNA reads as TGCGCCAGCAGTGCAGGAGGCTACGAGCAGTACTTC. It encodes CASSAGGYEQYF.

The V call is TRBV5-1, the J call TRBJ1-4; 7 bases are shared with TRBD1. Germline loops: CDR1 SGHRS, CDR2 YFSETQ. The CDR3 runs 17 residues. V lost 5 bases to trimming and J lost 8 bases; unmatched junction nucleotides: 18. The CDR3 protein is CASSSNRDSSRLEKLFF. CDR3 bases: TGCGCCAGCAGTTCAAACCGGGACAGTAGTCGTCTAGAAAAACTGTTTTTT.

The chain links TRBV20-1 to TRBJ2-1, with a possible D match to TRBD2 (6 bases). The CDR3 spans 11 residues. Germline loops: CDR1 DFQATT, CDR2 SNEGSKA (reference sequence). V was cut by 6 bases and J by 6 bases, with 9 bases left in between. CDR3 nucleotide sequence: TGCAGTGCCTGGGGAGGCAATGAGCAGTTCTTC. Its protein is CSAWGGNEQFF.

This chain connects TRBV29-1 to TRBJ2-7, with D hard to call. The CDR3 consists of 12 residues. V lost 1 base, J lost 0 bases, and 4 bases lay in between. Germline V CDR1 and CDR2: SQVTM, ANQGSEA. CDR3 sequence (DNA): TGCAGCGTTGAAGGGGACTCCTACGAGCAGTACTTC. It is translated as CSVEGDSYEQYF.

V and J are TRBV18 and TRBJ1-4, with unresolved D. The CDR3 has 15 amino acids. Between the trimmed V and J ends, which lost 3 bases and 3 bases, there was a span of 11 bases. Germline V gives CDR1 KGHSH, CDR2 LQKENI. CDR3 nucleotide sequence: TGTGCCAGCTCACCGGTTGGTGGAGCTAATGAAAAACTGTTTTTT. Translated: CASSPVGGANEKLFF.

This rearrangement joins TRBV5-6 to TRBJ2-7; 11 bases match TRBD2. This CDR3 spans 14 amino acids. Looked up from germline, CDR1 is SGHDT and CDR2 is YYEEEE. V trimming: 2 bases; J trimming: 2 bases; junction bases outside the gene matches: 0. The CDR3 spells CASSFSGRAYEQYF. The CDR3, as DNA: TGTGCCAGCAGCTTTAGCGGGAGGGCCTACGAGCAGTACTTC.

This clone came up once. V is TRBV6-5 and J is TRBJ1-1; no clear D gene. CDR1 MNHEY and CDR2 SVGAGI come from the germline V gene. The CDR3 consists of 13 residues. Trimming left V 10 bases short and J 6 bases short, with 18 bases between. The DNA for the CDR3 is TGTGCCACCATCAACGGGAGGTTAGCTGAAGCTTTCTTT. The encoded protein is CATINGRLAEAFF.

The chain carries TRBV19 and TRBJ1-2, with a possible D match to TRBD1 (5 bases). Germline CDR1 and CDR2: LNHDA and SQIVND (reference sequence). This CDR3 comprises 13 residues. The germline V and J ends were trimmed by 10 bases and 4 bases, with 16 bases remaining between them. CDR3 loop: CATQPSGSYGYTF. The CDR3 DNA reads as TGTGCCACCCAACCCTCAGGGTCCTATGGCTACACCTTC.

The rearrangement uses TRBV5-1 and TRBJ2-2; D is unresolved. With 1 base removed from V and 4 bases from J, the gap between germline ends came to 8 bases. CDR1 SGHRS and CDR2 YFSETQ come from the germline V gene. CDR3 size: 14 residues. The CDR3 region has the DNA TGCGCCAGCAGCTTGCGCCAGGTCACCGGGGAGCTGTTTTTT. Its translation is CASSLRQVTGELFF.

The rearrangement joins TRBV30 to TRBJ2-3; tentatively, D is TRBD2 (6 bases). CDR3 size: 13 residues. The germline gives CDR1 GTSNPN, CDR2 SVGIG (reference sequence). V was clipped by 4 bases and J by 4 bases, with 12 bases between them. The DNA of the CDR3 is TGTGCCTGGAATCAACCGGGGGCAGATACGCAGTATTTT. Translating it yields CAWNQPGADTQYF.

The CDR3 coding sequence is TGTGCCAGCAGCCGACGGACTAGCGGGAATGAGCAGTTCTTC. Amino acids: CASSRRTSGNEQFF. The chain joins TRBV5-4 to TRBJ2-1; 11 bases map to TRBD2. The CDR3 extends over 14 amino acids. The J segment lost 7 bases and the V segment lost 4 bases, leaving 4 bases of the junction unmatched. CDR1 and CDR2 from the germline V gene are SGHNT and YYREEE (reference sequence).

The chain uses TRBV9 and TRBJ1-2; D not certain. Germline V gene data show CDR1 as SGDLS and CDR2 as YYNGEE. V lost 3 bases and J lost 8, with 14 bases in between. The CDR3 has 13 residues. The CDR3 DNA reads TGTGCCAGCAGCGCTACCCCCCCCGGGGGCTACACCTTC. Protein product: CASSATPPGGYTF.